The TCR beta chain under discussion was sequenced for a study of blood T cell repertoires in COVID-19. The data were produced by immunoSEQ multiplex PCR, yet TCRdb's version contains in-frame clones alone and is incomplete. The sample includes 200,000 to 300,000 clones, approximately 89% seen only once; the top ten take approximately 2.3%. The CDR3 sequence is 15 residues long. Losses at the gene ends were 3 bases for V and 4 bases for J; bases not matched to a gene: 6. CDR1 and CDR2 from the germline V gene are SGHRS and YFSETQ. Concerning this clone itself: Distinct nucleotide sequences in the sample also encode this CDR3.

This sequence was found in a woman aged 50 to 60 with acute or convalescent COVID-19. The material sequenced was peripheral blood. The rearrangement uses TRBV5-1 and TRBJ1-4; 7 bases fit TRBD1. CDR3 residues: CASSSSGQINEKLFF. The CDR3 region has the DNA TGCGCCAGCAGCTCATCGGGACAGATTAATGAAAAACTGTTTTTT.